The TCR beta chain under discussion was sequenced for a study of T-cell memory formation after mild COVID-19. Study findings and constraints: Mostly located in CM and EM were contracting CD4+ clones, with contracting CD8+ clones located in EMRA. Contracting clones, day 15 to 85, had balanced CD4/CD8, and later expanders favored CD4+. Memory sampled before infection contained some responding clones, suggesting cross-reactive memory joined.

This clonotype appeared many times. Its target is unknown. TCRdb itself ran the 5' RACE reads through MiXCR, one entry per CDR3 protein. The sample has tens of thousands of distinct CDR3 sequences; over 9% are singletons. V lost 7 bases and J 6 bases, leaving 18 bases between the germline ends. Germline V gene lookup returns CDR1 SGHVS and CDR2 FNYEAQ. CDR3 length: 14 residues. The source of this sequence is an adult woman who had mild COVID-19 (a few samples of this study predate the infection). Cell type and time point are not known. V usage is TRBV7-6 and J usage is TRBJ1-1, with D maybe TRBD1 (5 bases). Specimen: PBMCs or a T cell subset sorted from them (not recorded which). CDR3 loop: CASTSGLRSAEAFF. The CDR3 coding sequence is TGTGCCAGCACCTCGGGACTCCGGTCGGCTGAAGCTTTCTTT.